This TCR beta chain was identified during a study of cytomegalovirus exposure and HLA in healthy donors (dated 2017 in TCRdb). Context from the whole study: An earlier analysis of around 600 of the donors reported about 250 Gb of sequence data and some 100 million unique TCR beta sequences from 150 million to 200 million T cells. Rather than drawing on any new phenotypic data, the later analysis identified candidate immune exposures from TCR beta sequences and the way those sequences occurred across donors. High-throughput TCR immunosequencing, statistical association of individual TCRs with disease status, and machine learning were combined to predict cytomegalovirus infection status. A later analysis re-examined previously published TCR beta repertoires from 610 or so donors and added high-resolution HLA genotyping to investigate patterns of TCR occurrence. Donor age, sex, ethnicity and CMV serostatus were compiled together with the repertoire data. Besides the first cohort of around 700 subjects, a separate validation cohort made up of 90 to 150 different subjects was used. About 280 gigabases of sequencing data and 75 million to 85 million unique TCR sequences made up an early release that covered some 640 HLA-typed donors. The T cell repertoires of 666 subjects were profiled by immunosequencing and related to cytomegalovirus serostatus. The genetic ancestry cluster associated with self-reported Caucasian donors included 65% to 90% of the roughly 400 genotyped donors. The study aimed to test whether signatures of past pathogen exposure could be identified by cataloging public T cell receptors. The number of typed donors differed by locus: about 620-630 for A, B, C, DRB1 and DQB1; 522 for DQA1; about 600 for DPA1; and roughly 470 for DPB1. Five DR-DQ haplotypes were handled as single units for association and clustering because linkage in the cohort was strong. In a later genetic analysis, genome-wide SNP genotypes for about 65% of the roughly 670 donors were used, and that subset was treated as a discovery cohort. An earlier analysis of nearly 600 of the donors applied high-throughput TCR beta sequencing to assess whether each TCR beta V gene segment acted as functional or pseudogenic. Across about 380 genotyped donors of the cohort, an average of approximately 240,000 unique TCR beta nucleotide sequences per donor were sequenced, and roughly a sixth of those sequences were non-productive. Every discovery cohort repertoire had been produced on one sequencing platform. Class I and class II HLA loci were covered by the typing at four-digit resolution.

This clone has just one count. The antigen it binds to is not known. There are no base qualities to consult, and no much larger clone falls within one base. The cohort was made up of several hundred healthy bone marrow donors. At the time of sampling, every cohort member was nominally healthy, though immune exposures that went unrecorded were likely present. The donor tested CMV seronegative, placing the donor among the 352 seronegative members of the cohort. Each donor provided a peripheral blood sample, and peripheral blood mononuclear cells were used for TCR beta sequencing. The Qiagen DNeasy Blood Extraction Kit was used to extract genomic DNA from the blood cell samples. General findings and caveats noted by the study authors: Most TCR sequences were observed very rarely across donors, whereas some public TCRs were present in many individuals. The only immune exposure information available for the cohort was CMV serostatus. The authors suggested that the approach could potentially be extended to other disease states and immunological phenotypes. Strong co-occurrence of HLA alleles, especially DR and DQ, made assigning TCR associations to individual alleles difficult. Correlated functional status among segregating V segments might reflect linkage disequilibrium, but an unknown experimental factor could not be ruled out. Several of the top co-occurrence clusters appeared to be linked to parvovirus B19, influenza, CMV and Epstein-Barr virus, according to a later analysis. Presence/absence analyses assumed roughly uniform sequencing depth across donors, an assumption that may not hold. V-gene and J-gene trimming of TCR beta chains was associated with a missense DCLRE1C variant in a later genetic analysis, and the association was replicated in an independent cohort. The cohort was sequenced for TCR beta chains only, and without alpha or paired-chain data the features that could be detected were limited. Because counts were too low, roughly 17 rarely observed V segments, including chromosome 9 orphons, were left out of the earlier analysis of some 640 of the donors. The study listed 164 TCR beta chains as associated with cytomegalovirus. Specific HLA alleles were associated with over 15,000 TCR beta sequences at a false discovery rate of 0.05 in a later analysis. A later analysis found that HLA-associated TCR beta chains were more clonally expanded and had lower generation probabilities than equally common non-associated chains. Because the 87-base-pair reads could not distinguish some IMGT-functional V segments, including TRBV6-2 and TRBV6-3, those segments were excluded. Because some donors lacked HLA typing at each locus, the association tests relied only on the typed subset. Most CMV-associated TCR beta chains appeared to be HLA-restricted in a later analysis, and the HLA associations seemed to be driven largely by CMV exposure. In both the original and validation cohorts, the classifier was reported to diagnose cytomegalovirus status with high specificity and sensitivity. A further reported finding was that TCR beta sequences accurately predicted the HLA-A and HLA-B alleles for most subjects in the first cohort. Three of the identified cytomegalovirus-associated TCR beta chains were confirmed in vitro to be specific for cytomegalovirus antigens. A later genetic analysis reported fewer N-insertions in productive TCRs among donors in an Asian-associated ancestry cluster than the approximately 670-donor mean. A cluster of highly shared sequence variants was judged likely to represent a technical artifact of the sequencing pipeline. In an earlier analysis of 587 of the donors, most TCR beta V segments appeared in productive rearrangements about 87% or about 30% of the time, broadly matching IMGT annotations. In a later analysis, TCR association rates were found to vary across HLA loci, with the most associated TCRs seen for DRB1 alleles and the fewest for HLA-C alleles.

The library was prepared using the immunoSEQ multiplex PCR assay. The multiplex PCR relied on a mix of 60 forward primers for TCR Vbeta segments and 13 reverse primers for TCR Jbeta segments. A multiplex PCR assay on genomic DNA amplified the CDR3 region of rearranged TCR beta genes. The amplified TCR beta libraries were sequenced on the Illumina HiSeq System as 87-base-pair reads. In the source study's methods: A later analysis tallied around 80 million unique TCR beta chains across the 700 or so repertoires, and approximately 12 million of those chains were shared by two or more donors. A nearest-neighbor algorithm error-corrected the raw reads and collapsed the reads into unique sequences, merging closely related sequences to remove PCR and sequencing errors. V, D and J gene segments were assigned by aligning CDR3 sequences to IMGT reference sequences. For a sequence to be retained, at least a six-nucleotide match to both a V gene segment and a J gene segment was required. A rearrangement counted as productive if the CDR3 had no stop codons and remained in frame with V and J, and every other rearrangement counted as non-productive. CDR3 was defined by IMGT convention, running from the second conserved V-encoded cysteine to the conserved J-encoded phenylalanine. In an earlier analysis of more than 550 of the donors, sequences lacking an unambiguous match to a single V gene segment were excluded. In an earlier analysis of approximately 550 of the donors, V segments were called functional above 56.7% productive rearrangements and were called segregating when the between-donor standard deviation exceeded 5%. A statistical classification framework was built for diagnosing cytomegalovirus status from the catalog of TCR beta chain sequences. In a later analysis, TCR nucleotide sequences were compared against IMGT/GENE-DB human TR gene sequences so that V and J genes could be assigned. A later analysis assigned CDR3 sequences and most-parsimonious VDJ recombination scenarios with the TCRdist pipeline. In a later analysis, each TCR beta chain was defined by its CDR3 amino acid sequence together with its V-gene family, and reads lacking a unique V-gene family were excluded. As a way to deal with suspected cross-contamination and a sequencing artifact, a later analysis dropped 450 to 700 nucleotide sequences that were highly shared and had low generation probability. In a later analysis, a clonal expansion index for each public chain was calculated from normalized within-repertoire ranks of inferred template counts. In a later analysis, generation probabilities were computed using a VDJ recombination model fitted to out-of-frame rearrangements, and the results were checked against IGoR. In a later analysis, hypergeometric tests were used to score TCR-TCR, TCR-HLA and TCR-CMV co-occurrence, with a repertoire-size bias correction applied to TCR pairs. A later analysis estimated false discovery rates by permuting HLA or CMV assignments 20 times. In a later analysis, co-occurring TCRs were grouped with DBSCAN, and TCRdist sequence similarity was added when clustering was performed within HLA-allele-positive subsets. Co-occurrence clustering excluded repertoires with fewer than 30,000 or more than 120,000 public chains, plus five with anomalous nucleotide sharing. TCRdb re-hosts the immuneACCESS table, in-frame sequences only. Its copies lack some clones; in the studies checked, an unresolved V gene accounts for under half of them, and the cause for the rest is not known. V, J and clone size are those of that table, while D and trimming were read from the DNA. Counted in this sample were roughly 100,000 clones; around four fifths of them appeared once. The ten largest clones capture 1.6% of the sample.

Here V drops 3 bases and J drops 0 bases, and the junction holds 15 bases not matched to any gene. There are 21 amino acids in the CDR3, from cysteine to phenylalanine inclusive. Kept here is only the CDR3 DNA, which spans 63 bases and is read in frame from base 1. CDR1 and CDR2, per the germline V gene, are MGHRA and YSYEKL. The sample consisted of PBMCs. The V and J genes are TRBV4-1 and TRBJ1-6, with 9 bases aligning to TRBD1. The TCR sequence derives from a man aged 50-59 years in good health and CMV-seronegative. The nucleotides are TGCGCCAGCAGCCAGGCTTGGACAGGGGCTAACCCAAGCTCCTATAATTCACCCCTCCACTTT. Its protein product is CASSQAWTGANPSSYNSPLHF.